A selection of T cell receptor beta chains follows, all from one sample in a study of cytomegalovirus exposure and HLA in healthy donors. The repertoire was sequenced with immunoSEQ multiplex PCR; TCRdb's copy has only in-frame clones and lacks some. The sample yields under 200,000 clones, 60% to 80% seen once. The sequenced sample was PBMCs. Every receptor here comes from a man aged 45-65 years in good health and CMV-seropositive. CDR3s leave out the opening cysteine and the closing phenylalanine or tryptophan. Each record gives: V gene, CDR3 length, CDR3 protein.

V gene: TRBV4-1; CDR3 length: 12; CDR3 protein: ASSQEPKQETQY
V gene: TRBV5-1; CDR3 length: 12; CDR3 protein: ASSAQGSQETQY
V gene: TRBV13; CDR3 length: 15; CDR3 protein: ASSLSAGGIQVYEQY
V gene: TRBV5-6; CDR3 length: 12; CDR3 protein: ASSQGWGNTEAF
V gene: TRBV29-1; CDR3 length: 11; CDR3 protein: SASGQQNTEAF
V gene: TRBV15; CDR3 length: 11; CDR3 protein: ATSSNRAQPQH
V gene: TRBV9; CDR3 length: 14; CDR3 protein: ASSGDRGVRNTEAF
V gene: TRBV7-6; CDR3 length: 14; CDR3 protein: ASSLGTSVGAGELF
V gene: TRBV5-5; CDR3 length: 13; CDR3 protein: ASSLLAGASYEQY
V gene: TRBV2; CDR3 length: 13; CDR3 protein: ASRNRGGSSYEQY
V gene: TRBV27; CDR3 length: 15; CDR3 protein: ASSGFSRDRVADTQY
V gene: TRBV10-1; CDR3 length: 12; CDR3 protein: ASSVGTANTEAS
V gene: TRBV28; CDR3 length: 19; CDR3 protein: ASSFSTGVLAGGSYNSPLH
V gene: TRBV5-1; CDR3 length: 12; CDR3 protein: ASSLEGKSWEQY
V gene: TRBV29-1; CDR3 length: 10; CDR3 protein: SVEAREYGYT
V gene: TRBV28; CDR3 length: 13; CDR3 protein: ASSLLASGVYEQY
V gene: TRBV5-1; CDR3 length: 14; CDR3 protein: ASSLAGYAIKETQY
V gene: TRBV19; CDR3 length: 12; CDR3 protein: ASSRDRGWETQY
V gene: TRBV5-1; CDR3 length: 14; CDR3 protein: ASSWDAGTSQETQY
V gene: TRBV4-3; CDR3 length: 12; CDR3 protein: ASSRTGGTDTQY
V gene: TRBV5-1; CDR3 length: 13; CDR3 protein: ASSLATSVYNEQF
V gene: TRBV28; CDR3 length: 10; CDR3 protein: ASSPSEGGTY
V gene: TRBV21-1; CDR3 length: 14; CDR3 protein: ASSSPGTGRRNTIY
V gene: TRBV7-3; CDR3 length: 13; CDR3 protein: ASSPVGSPGNEQF
V gene: TRBV9; CDR3 length: 10; CDR3 protein: ASSPKESVAT
V gene: TRBV11-3; CDR3 length: 11; CDR3 protein: ASSRLLSTEAF
V gene: TRBV4-1; CDR3 length: 10; CDR3 protein: ASSQDGEAQY
V gene: TRBV28; CDR3 length: 13; CDR3 protein: ASSLIGGLALGYT
V gene: TRBV28; CDR3 length: 13; CDR3 protein: ASSPLAGGTDTQY
V gene: TRBV9; CDR3 length: 14; CDR3 protein: ASSSGQGGTQETQY
V gene: TRBV19; CDR3 length: 10; CDR3 protein: ASSIGRYGYT